This T cell receptor beta chain derives from a study of T-cell reconstitution after alpha-beta-depleted transplantation in children. Whole-study results and caveats: It was reported that alpha-beta T cells came from several hundred expanded graft clones (about two months after transplant).

Unique molecular identifiers were incorporated when the TCRbeta library was constructed. Using its own MiXCR run on the PCR reads, TCRdb lists one record per CDR3 protein. This table holds approximately 630,000 distinct CDR3 sequences, approximately 14% found once. Of note for this clonotype: Its antigen is as yet unknown.

This clonotype originated in a girl aged 2 to 10 with congenital amegakaryocytic thrombocytopenia, due to receive a stem cell transplant. The sample in question was PBMCs, obtained before TCRalphabeta/CD19-depleted stem cell transplant.

DNA for the CDR3: TGTGCCAGCAGCTTCCAAGGACAGGGGCTCGAGCAGTACTTC. Translation gives CASSFQGQGLEQYF. This chain connects TRBV7-8 to TRBJ2-7; 9 positions match TRBD1. The CDR3 runs 14 residues. The germline V gene encodes CDR1 SGHVS and CDR2 FQNEAQ. Losses at the gene ends were 3 bases for V and 6 bases for J; bases not matched to a gene: 6.